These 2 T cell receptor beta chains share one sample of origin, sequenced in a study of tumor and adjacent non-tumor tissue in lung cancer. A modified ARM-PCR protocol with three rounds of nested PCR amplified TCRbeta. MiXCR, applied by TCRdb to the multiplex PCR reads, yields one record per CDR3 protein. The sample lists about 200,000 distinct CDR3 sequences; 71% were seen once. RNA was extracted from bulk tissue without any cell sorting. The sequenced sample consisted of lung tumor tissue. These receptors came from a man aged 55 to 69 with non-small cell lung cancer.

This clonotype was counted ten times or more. The CDR3 bases are TGCAGTGCTAGTGGCCGAGGACAGGGGGGAGACGAGCAGTACTTC. Translating it yields CSASGRGQGGDEQYF. This chain uses TRBV20-1 with TRBJ2-7, with 10 bases identical to TRBD1. V shed 3 bases and J 5 bases; nucleotides not matched to a gene: 10. Germline V gene lookup returns CDR1 DFQATT and CDR2 SNEGSKA (reference sequence). CDR3 length: 15 amino acids.

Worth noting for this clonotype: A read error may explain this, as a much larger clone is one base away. CDR3 coding DNA: TGTGCCAGCTGCCAAGAGGTTGGGACCGGGGAGCTGTTTTTT. This translates into CASCQEVGTGELFF. The rearrangement uses TRBV4-2 and TRBJ2-2; D is ambiguous. Germline V gene lookup returns CDR1 LGHNA and CDR2 YNFKEQ. The CDR3 is 14 residues long.